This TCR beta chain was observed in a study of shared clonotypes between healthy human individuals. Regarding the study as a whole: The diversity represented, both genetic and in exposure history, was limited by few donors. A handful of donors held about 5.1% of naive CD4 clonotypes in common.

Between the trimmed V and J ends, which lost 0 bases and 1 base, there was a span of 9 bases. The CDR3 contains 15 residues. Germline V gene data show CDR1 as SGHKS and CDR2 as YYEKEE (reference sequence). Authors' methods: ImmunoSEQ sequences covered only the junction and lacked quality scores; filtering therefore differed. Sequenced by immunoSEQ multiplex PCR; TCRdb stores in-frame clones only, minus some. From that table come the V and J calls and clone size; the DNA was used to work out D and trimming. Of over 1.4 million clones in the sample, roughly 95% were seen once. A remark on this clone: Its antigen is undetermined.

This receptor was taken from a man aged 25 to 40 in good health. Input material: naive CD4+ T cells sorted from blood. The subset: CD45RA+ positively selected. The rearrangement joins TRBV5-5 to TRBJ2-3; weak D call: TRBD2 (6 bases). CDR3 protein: CASSLEASGTDTQYF. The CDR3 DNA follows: TGTGCCAGCAGCTTGGAAGCTAGCGGCACAGATACGCAGTATTTT.